Listed below are T cell receptor beta chains from one sample, sequenced in a study of cytomegalovirus exposure and HLA in healthy donors. Some clones are missing from TCRdb's copy, which holds only in-frame ones; the method was immunoSEQ multiplex PCR. The sample contains 110,000 to 150,000 clones, around two thirds of which appear only once. The sample was PBMCs. These receptors came from a man aged 18 to 30 in good health and CMV-seropositive. Each CDR3 is given with its conserved first and last residue. Each record gives: J gene, clone size, D gene, V gene, CDR3 DNA, CDR3 protein. The D gene is left open where the match is weak. For some rows the clone size is stated as once, few or many, or as a class when expanded; others skip it.

j_gene: TRBJ2-3
abundance: .
d_gene: .
v_gene: TRBV2
CDR3nt: TGTGCCAGCAGTCCTCGCACAGATACGCAGTATTTT
CDR3aa: CASSPRTDTQYF

j_gene: TRBJ2-5
abundance: .
d_gene: TRBD2
v_gene: TRBV4-2
CDR3nt: TGTGCCAGCAGCCGGAGAGCGGGACCGCAAGAGACCCAGTACTTC
CDR3aa: CASSRRAGPQETQYF

j_gene: TRBJ1-2
abundance: .
d_gene: .
v_gene: TRBV18
CDR3nt: TGTGCCAGCTCACCACCGTCGAGACAGCAAGCGGGTGGCTACACCTTC
CDR3aa: CASSPPSRQQAGGYTF

j_gene: TRBJ2-2
abundance: .
d_gene: .
v_gene: TRBV7-2
CDR3nt: TGTGCCAGCAGCTTAAGGCGGGGCGGCACCGGGGAGCTGTTTTTT
CDR3aa: CASSLRRGGTGELFF

j_gene: TRBJ2-2
abundance: .
d_gene: TRBD2
v_gene: TRBV11-3
CDR3nt: TGTGCCAGCAGCCGGCTACTAGCGGGAGCGGTCGGGGAGCTGTTTTTT
CDR3aa: CASSRLLAGAVGELFF

j_gene: TRBJ1-5
abundance: .
d_gene: .
v_gene: TRBV18
CDR3nt: TGTGCCAGCTCACCGACATCGGGACTAAGCAATCAGCCCCAGCATTTT
CDR3aa: CASSPTSGLSNQPQHF

j_gene: TRBJ2-1
abundance: few
d_gene: TRBD1
v_gene: TRBV19
CDR3nt: TGTGCCAGTAGTATTCCCAGGACAGGTAGGAGTGAGCAGTTCTTC
CDR3aa: CASSIPRTGRSEQFF

j_gene: TRBJ2-1
abundance: .
d_gene: TRBD2
v_gene: TRBV2
CDR3nt: TGTGCCAGCAGTGAACGGGGGGCCTACAATGAGCAGTTCTTC
CDR3aa: CASSERGAYNEQFF

j_gene: TRBJ1-5
abundance: few
d_gene: .
v_gene: TRBV2
CDR3nt: TGTGCCAGCTCGACTTTGACAGGCAATCAGCCCCAGCATTTT
CDR3aa: CASSTLTGNQPQHF

j_gene: TRBJ2-4
abundance: once
d_gene: .
v_gene: TRBV6-5
CDR3nt: TGTGCCAGCAGGAGACTGTTTGCCAAAAACATTCAGTACTTC
CDR3aa: CASRRLFAKNIQYF

j_gene: TRBJ2-7
abundance: .
d_gene: .
v_gene: TRBV29-1
CDR3nt: TGCAGCGTTGTGAGACAGTCTGGCGAGCAGTACTTC
CDR3aa: CSVVRQSGEQYF

j_gene: TRBJ2-5
abundance: .
d_gene: TRBD1
v_gene: TRBV29-1
CDR3nt: TGCAGCGGGCGGACAGGGAACCAAGAGACCCAGTACTTC
CDR3aa: CSGRTGNQETQYF

j_gene: TRBJ2-5
abundance: .
d_gene: TRBD2
v_gene: TRBV5-4
CDR3nt: TGTGCCAGCAGCGGCCAGACTAGCGGGGGATTTGAGACCCAGTACTTC
CDR3aa: CASSGQTSGGFETQYF

j_gene: TRBJ1-6
abundance: .
d_gene: .
v_gene: TRBV28
CDR3nt: TGTGCCAGCAGTTTAACACAGGGTCACTCACCCCTCCACTTT
CDR3aa: CASSLTQGHSPLHF

j_gene: TRBJ2-1
abundance: .
d_gene: TRBD2
v_gene: TRBV10-1
CDR3nt: TGCGCCAGCAGTAGACTAGCAGACAATGAGCAGTTCTTC
CDR3aa: CASSRLADNEQFF

j_gene: TRBJ2-5
abundance: .
d_gene: TRBD1
v_gene: TRBV7-8
CDR3nt: TGTGCCAGCAGCCCGGGGACAGGGAAAGAGACCCAGTACTTC
CDR3aa: CASSPGTGKETQYF

j_gene: TRBJ2-7
abundance: .
d_gene: TRBD1
v_gene: TRBV5-6
CDR3nt: TGTGCCAGCAGCATGGGGCGGACAGGGGTGAACGAGCAGTACTTC
CDR3aa: CASSMGRTGVNEQYF

j_gene: TRBJ2-7
abundance: few
d_gene: .
v_gene: TRBV5-1
CDR3nt: TGCGCCAGCGCCCCGGAGGGAGACTACGAGCAGTACTTC
CDR3aa: CASAPEGDYEQYF

j_gene: TRBJ1-5
abundance: .
d_gene: .
v_gene: TRBV19
CDR3nt: TGTGCCAGTAGTCCCGAAACAGGGTGGAATCAGCCCCAGCATTTT
CDR3aa: CASSPETGWNQPQHF

j_gene: TRBJ1-1
abundance: .
d_gene: .
v_gene: TRBV5-6
CDR3nt: TGTGCCAGCAGCTTCAACGGTAACACTGAAGCTTTCTTT
CDR3aa: CASSFNGNTEAFF

j_gene: TRBJ1-5
abundance: .
d_gene: .
v_gene: TRBV7-8
CDR3nt: TGTGCCAGCAGCTTAGGGTCGCAGGGGTACCAGCCCCAGCATTTT
CDR3aa: CASSLGSQGYQPQHF

j_gene: TRBJ1-4
abundance: .
d_gene: .
v_gene: TRBV11-2
CDR3nt: TGTGCCAGCAGCGCAACAGGTTCTACTAATGAAAAACTGTTTTTT
CDR3aa: CASSATGSTNEKLFF

j_gene: TRBJ2-5
abundance: .
d_gene: TRBD2
v_gene: TRBV9
CDR3nt: TGTGCCAGCAGCGGCCGGACTAGCGCGCAAGAGACCCAGTACTTC
CDR3aa: CASSGRTSAQETQYF

j_gene: TRBJ2-7
abundance: .
d_gene: .
v_gene: TRBV10-3
CDR3nt: TGTGCCATCAGTGGACGGACACTGACCTACGAGCAGTACTTC
CDR3aa: CAISGRTLTYEQYF

j_gene: TRBJ1-1
abundance: .
d_gene: .
v_gene: TRBV7-2
CDR3nt: TGTGCCAGCAGCCGTCTATCTTTAATGAACACTGAAGCTTTCTTT
CDR3aa: CASSRLSLMNTEAFF

j_gene: TRBJ1-2
abundance: few
d_gene: TRBD1
v_gene: TRBV10-3
CDR3nt: TGTGCCACCGTGGGTTCTGGACAGGGGCTTGCAGGCTACACCTTC
CDR3aa: CATVGSGQGLAGYTF

j_gene: TRBJ2-7
abundance: .
d_gene: .
v_gene: TRBV2
CDR3nt: TGTGCCAGCAGTGAACAGGGTTATTCATTAGCCTACGAGCAGTACTTC
CDR3aa: CASSEQGYSLAYEQYF

j_gene: TRBJ2-5
abundance: .
d_gene: TRBD1
v_gene: TRBV2
CDR3nt: TGTGCCTGCCCCTCCGACGGGACAGGGAGAGAGACCCAGTACTTC
CDR3aa: CACPSDGTGRETQYF

j_gene: TRBJ2-7
abundance: .
d_gene: .
v_gene: TRBV2
CDR3nt: TGTGCCAGCAGTGGGTACAGCTTGGGCGAGCAGTACTTC
CDR3aa: CASSGYSLGEQYF

j_gene: TRBJ1-1
abundance: .
d_gene: .
v_gene: TRBV7-9
CDR3nt: TGTGCCAGCAGCTTGGGCAGGGTATCCTTCGCTTCCTTT
CDR3aa: CASSLGRVSFASF

j_gene: TRBJ1-6
abundance: few
d_gene: .
v_gene: TRBV11-2
CDR3nt: TGTGCCAGCAGCTTACTGGGGCAAAATTCACCCCTCCACTTT
CDR3aa: CASSLLGQNSPLHF